This TCR beta chain was captured by sequencing in a study of cytomegalovirus exposure and HLA in healthy donors. In the case of this clone: As yet, its antigen is unknown.

The PCR had 60 Vbeta and 13 Jbeta primers. Source study methods: Per a later analysis, the number of unique TCR beta chains was some 80 million, of which some 10 million were shared. Using immunoSEQ multiplex PCR, the repertoire was profiled, and TCRdb retains in-frame clones only, with some absent. The DNA was the basis for D and trimming; V, J and clone size are from that table. The data contain fewer than 60,000 clones, about 71% of them singletons. This CDR3 region has 19 residues. V shed 1 base and J shed 4 bases, with 23 bases lying between them. The germline V gene has CDR1 LNHNV and CDR2 YYDKDF (reference sequence). General study findings and limits: For most TCR beta V segments, an earlier analysis put the productive rate at about 90% or about 30% of the time. Presence/absence analyses assumed roughly uniform sequencing depth across donors.

The chain joins TRBV15 to TRBJ1-5; D is perhaps TRBD1 (5 bases). The sample was PBMCs. The source of this sequence is a woman aged 50 to 65 in good health and CMV-seropositive. CDR3 in DNA: TGTGCCACCAGCAGAGGATCGGCCGGGGGGAGTGGGAGTAATCAGCCCCAGCATTTT. It is translated as CATSRGSAGGSGSNQPQHF.